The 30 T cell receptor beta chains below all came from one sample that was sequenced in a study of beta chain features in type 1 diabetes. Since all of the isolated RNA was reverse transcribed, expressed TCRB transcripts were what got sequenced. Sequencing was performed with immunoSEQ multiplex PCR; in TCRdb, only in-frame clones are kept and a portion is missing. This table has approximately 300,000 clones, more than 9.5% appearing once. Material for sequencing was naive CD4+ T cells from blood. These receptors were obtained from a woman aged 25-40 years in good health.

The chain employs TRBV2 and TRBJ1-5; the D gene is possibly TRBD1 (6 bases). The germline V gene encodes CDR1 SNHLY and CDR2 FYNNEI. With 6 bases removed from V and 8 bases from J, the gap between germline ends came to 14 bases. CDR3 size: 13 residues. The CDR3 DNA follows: TGTGCCAGCAGCGGGCTGACAGGAAAGCCCCAGCATTTT. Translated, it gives CASSGLTGKPQHF.

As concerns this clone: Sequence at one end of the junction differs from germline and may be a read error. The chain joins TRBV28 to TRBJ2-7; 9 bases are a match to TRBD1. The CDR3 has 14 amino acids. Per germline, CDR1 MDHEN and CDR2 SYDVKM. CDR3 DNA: TGTGCCAGCGGTTTGGACAGGGGCAGCCACGAGCAGTACTTC. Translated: CASGLDRGSHEQYF.

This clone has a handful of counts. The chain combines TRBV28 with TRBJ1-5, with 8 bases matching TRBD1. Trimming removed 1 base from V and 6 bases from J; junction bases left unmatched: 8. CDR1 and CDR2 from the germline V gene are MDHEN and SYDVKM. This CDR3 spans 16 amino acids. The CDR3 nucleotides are TGTGCCAGCAGTTTATCGGGCAGGGGGCAGGTTCAGCCCCAGCATTTT. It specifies CASSLSGRGQVQPQHF. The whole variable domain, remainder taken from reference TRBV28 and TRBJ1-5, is DVKVTQSSRYLVKRTGEKVFLECVQDMDHENMFWYRQDPGLGLRLIYFSYDVKMKEKGDIPEGYSVSREKKERFSLILESASTNQTSMYLCASSLSGRGQVQPQHFGDGTRLSIL.

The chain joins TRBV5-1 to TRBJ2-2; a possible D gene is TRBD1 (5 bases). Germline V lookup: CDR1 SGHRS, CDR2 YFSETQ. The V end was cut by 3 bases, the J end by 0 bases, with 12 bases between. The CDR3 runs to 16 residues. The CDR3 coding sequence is TGCGCCAGCAGCTCAACAGGTGCGGCGAACACCGGGGAGCTGTTTTTT. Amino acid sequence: CASSSTGAANTGELFF.

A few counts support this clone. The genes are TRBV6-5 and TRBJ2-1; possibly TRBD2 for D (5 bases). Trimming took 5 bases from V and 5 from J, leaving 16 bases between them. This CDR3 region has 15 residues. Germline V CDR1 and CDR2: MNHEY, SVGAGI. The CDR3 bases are TGTGCCAGCAGTCTGTCCCTCCCGCGGGACAATGAGCAGTTCTTC. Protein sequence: CASSLSLPRDNEQFF.

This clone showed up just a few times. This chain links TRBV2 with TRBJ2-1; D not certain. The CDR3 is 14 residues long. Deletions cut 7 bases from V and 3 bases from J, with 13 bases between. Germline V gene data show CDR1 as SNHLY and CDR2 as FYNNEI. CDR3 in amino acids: CASNPELSYNEQFF. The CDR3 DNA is TGTGCCAGCAACCCCGAGTTGAGCTACAATGAGCAGTTCTTC.

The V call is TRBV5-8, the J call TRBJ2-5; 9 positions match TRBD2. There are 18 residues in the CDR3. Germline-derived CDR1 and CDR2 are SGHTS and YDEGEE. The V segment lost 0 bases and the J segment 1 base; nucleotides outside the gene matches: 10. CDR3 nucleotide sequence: TGTGCCAGCAGCTTGGGTATTACTGGGACTAGCAGCCAAGAGACCCAGTACTTC. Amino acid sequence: CASSLGITGTSSQETQYF.

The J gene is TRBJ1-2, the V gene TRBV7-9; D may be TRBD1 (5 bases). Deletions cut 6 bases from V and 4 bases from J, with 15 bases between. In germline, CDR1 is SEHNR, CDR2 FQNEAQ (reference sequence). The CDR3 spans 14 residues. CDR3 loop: CASRSSGGSYGYTF. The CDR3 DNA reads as TGTGCCAGCAGATCTTCCGGGGGGAGCTATGGCTACACCTTC.

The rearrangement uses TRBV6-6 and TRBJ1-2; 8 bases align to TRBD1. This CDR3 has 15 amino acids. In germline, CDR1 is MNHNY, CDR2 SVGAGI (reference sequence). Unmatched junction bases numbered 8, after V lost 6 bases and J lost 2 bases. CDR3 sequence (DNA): TGTGCCAGCAGAAACCTGGACAGGGCCAACTATGGCTACACCTTC. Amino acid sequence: CASRNLDRANYGYTF.

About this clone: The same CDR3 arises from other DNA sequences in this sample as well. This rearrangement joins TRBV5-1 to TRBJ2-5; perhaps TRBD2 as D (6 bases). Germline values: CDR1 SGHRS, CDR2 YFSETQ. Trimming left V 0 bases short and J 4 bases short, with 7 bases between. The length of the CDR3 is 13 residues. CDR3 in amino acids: CASSLEGGETQYF. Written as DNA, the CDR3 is TGCGCCAGCAGCTTGGAGGGAGGAGAGACCCAGTACTTC.

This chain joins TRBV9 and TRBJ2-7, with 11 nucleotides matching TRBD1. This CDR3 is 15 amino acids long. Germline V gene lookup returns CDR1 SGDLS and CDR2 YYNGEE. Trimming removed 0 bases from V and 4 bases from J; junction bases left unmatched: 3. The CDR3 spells CASSVEGTGGYEQYF. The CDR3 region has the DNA TGTGCCAGCAGCGTAGAAGGGACAGGGGGTTACGAGCAGTACTTC.

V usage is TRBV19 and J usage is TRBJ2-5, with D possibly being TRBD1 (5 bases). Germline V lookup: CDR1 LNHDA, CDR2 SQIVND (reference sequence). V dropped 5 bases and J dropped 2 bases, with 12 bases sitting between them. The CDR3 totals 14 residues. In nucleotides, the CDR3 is TGTGCCAGTAGTCCGTCGACAGTTCAAGAGACCCAGTACTTC. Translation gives CASSPSTVQETQYF.

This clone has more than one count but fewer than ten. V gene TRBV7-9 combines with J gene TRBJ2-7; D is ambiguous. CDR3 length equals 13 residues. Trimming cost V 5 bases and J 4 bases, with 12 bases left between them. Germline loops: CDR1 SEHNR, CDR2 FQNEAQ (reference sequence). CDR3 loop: CASSESARYEQYF. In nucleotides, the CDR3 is TGTGCCAGCAGCGAAAGCGCGAGATACGAGCAGTACTTC.

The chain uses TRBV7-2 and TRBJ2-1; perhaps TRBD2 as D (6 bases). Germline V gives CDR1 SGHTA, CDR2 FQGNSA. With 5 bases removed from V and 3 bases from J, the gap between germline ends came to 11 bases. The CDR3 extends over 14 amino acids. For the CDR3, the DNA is TGTGCCAGCAGCGACCGGACTATCTACAATGAGCAGTTCTTC. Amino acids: CASSDRTIYNEQFF. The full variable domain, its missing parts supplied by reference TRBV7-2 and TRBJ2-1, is GAGVSQSPSNKVTEKGKDVELRCDPISGHTALYWYRQSLGQGLEFLIYFQGNSAPDKSGLPSDRFSAERTGGSVSTLTIQRTQQEDSAVYLCASSDRTIYNEQFFGPGTRLTVL.

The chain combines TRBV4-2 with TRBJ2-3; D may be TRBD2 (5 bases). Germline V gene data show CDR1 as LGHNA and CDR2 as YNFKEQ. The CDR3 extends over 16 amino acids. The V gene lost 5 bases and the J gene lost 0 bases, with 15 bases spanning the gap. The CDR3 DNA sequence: TGTGCCAGCAGCGCGCCTTTAGGGAGTAGCACAGATACGCAGTATTTT. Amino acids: CASSAPLGSSTDTQYF.

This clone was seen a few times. CDR3 in amino acids: CASSLFGGLAKNIQYF. The CDR3 region has the DNA TGTGCCAGCAGCTTATTCGGCGGGTTGGCCAAAAACATTCAGTACTTC. The chain couples TRBV11-2 to TRBJ2-4, with a possible D match to TRBD2 (5 bases). Trimming removed 2 bases from V and 1 base from J, with 12 bases in between. Germline assignment: CDR1 SGHAT and CDR2 FQNNGV. CDR3 size: 16 residues.

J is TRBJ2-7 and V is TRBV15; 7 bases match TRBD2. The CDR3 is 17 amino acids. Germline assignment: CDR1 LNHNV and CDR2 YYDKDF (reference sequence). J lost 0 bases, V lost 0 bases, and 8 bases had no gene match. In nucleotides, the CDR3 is TGTGCCACCAGCAGAGATCTGGGGGAGGGCCGCTCCTACGAGCAGTACTTC. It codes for CATSRDLGEGRSYEQYF.

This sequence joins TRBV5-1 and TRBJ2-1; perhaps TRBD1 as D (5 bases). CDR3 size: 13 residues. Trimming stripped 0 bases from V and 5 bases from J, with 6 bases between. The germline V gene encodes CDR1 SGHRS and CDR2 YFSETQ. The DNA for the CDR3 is TGCGCCAGCAGCTTGGGACAGCACAATGAGCAGTTCTTC. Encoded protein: CASSLGQHNEQFF.

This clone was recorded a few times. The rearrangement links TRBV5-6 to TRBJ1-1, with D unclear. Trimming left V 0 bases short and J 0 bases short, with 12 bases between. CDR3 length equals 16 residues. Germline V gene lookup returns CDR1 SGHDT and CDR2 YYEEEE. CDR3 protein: CASSLASGRMNTEAFF. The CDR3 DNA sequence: TGTGCCAGCAGCTTGGCCAGTGGCAGGATGAACACTGAAGCTTTCTTT.

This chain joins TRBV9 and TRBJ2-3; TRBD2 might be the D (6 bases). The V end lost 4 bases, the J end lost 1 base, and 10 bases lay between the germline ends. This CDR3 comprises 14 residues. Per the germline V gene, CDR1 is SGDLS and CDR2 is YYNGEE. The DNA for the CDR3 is TGTGCCAGCAGCACCTGGGAGGGCACAGATACGCAGTATTTT. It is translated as CASSTWEGTDTQYF.

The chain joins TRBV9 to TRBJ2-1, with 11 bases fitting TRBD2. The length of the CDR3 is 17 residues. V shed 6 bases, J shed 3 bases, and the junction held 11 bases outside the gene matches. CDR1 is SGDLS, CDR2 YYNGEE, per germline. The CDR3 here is CASTKLAGEQYYNEQFF. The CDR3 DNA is TGTGCCAGCACCAAACTAGCGGGAGAACAGTACTACAATGAGCAGTTCTTC.

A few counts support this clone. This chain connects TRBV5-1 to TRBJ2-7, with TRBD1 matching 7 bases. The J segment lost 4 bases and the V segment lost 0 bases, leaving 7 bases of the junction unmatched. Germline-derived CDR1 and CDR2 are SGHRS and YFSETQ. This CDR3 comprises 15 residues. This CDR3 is CASSLGGARGYEQYF. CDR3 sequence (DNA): TGCGCCAGCAGCTTGGGGGGCGCCAGGGGGTACGAGCAGTACTTC.

The CDR3 loop is CATSRDQGTGNIQYF. The DNA of the CDR3 is TGTGCCACCAGCAGAGATCAAGGGACTGGAAACATTCAGTACTTC. V and J are TRBV15 and TRBJ2-4; maybe TRBD2 (6 bases). The ends were cut back, 0 bases at V and 6 bases at J, with 12 bases in the middle. Per the germline V gene, CDR1 is LNHNV and CDR2 is YYDKDF (reference sequence). There are 15 residues in the CDR3.

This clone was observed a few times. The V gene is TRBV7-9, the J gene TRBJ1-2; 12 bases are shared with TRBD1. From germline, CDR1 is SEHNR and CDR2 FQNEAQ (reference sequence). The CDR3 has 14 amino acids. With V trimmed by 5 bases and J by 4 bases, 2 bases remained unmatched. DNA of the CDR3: TGTGCCAGCAGCCCGGGACAGGGGGCCTATGGCTACACCTTC. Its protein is CASSPGQGAYGYTF.

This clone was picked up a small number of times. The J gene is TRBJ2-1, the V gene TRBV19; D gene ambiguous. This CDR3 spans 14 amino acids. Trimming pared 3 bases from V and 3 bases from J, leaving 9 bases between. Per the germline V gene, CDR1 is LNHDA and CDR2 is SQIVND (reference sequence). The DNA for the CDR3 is TGTGCCAGTAGTATCGGTCCGAACTACAATGAGCAGTTCTTC. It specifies CASSIGPNYNEQFF.

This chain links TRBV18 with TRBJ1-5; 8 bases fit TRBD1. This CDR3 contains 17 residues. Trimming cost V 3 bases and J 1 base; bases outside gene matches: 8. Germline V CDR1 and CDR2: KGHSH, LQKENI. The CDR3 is CASSPPGTGQSNQPQHF. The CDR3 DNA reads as TGTGCCAGCTCACCCCCCGGGACAGGTCAAAGCAATCAGCCCCAGCATTTT.

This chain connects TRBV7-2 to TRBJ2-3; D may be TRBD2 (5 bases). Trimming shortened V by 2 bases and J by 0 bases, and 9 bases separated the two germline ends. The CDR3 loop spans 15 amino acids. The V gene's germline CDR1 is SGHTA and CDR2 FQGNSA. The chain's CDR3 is CASSLQAVSTDTQYF. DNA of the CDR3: TGTGCCAGCAGCTTACAAGCGGTTAGCACAGATACGCAGTATTTT.

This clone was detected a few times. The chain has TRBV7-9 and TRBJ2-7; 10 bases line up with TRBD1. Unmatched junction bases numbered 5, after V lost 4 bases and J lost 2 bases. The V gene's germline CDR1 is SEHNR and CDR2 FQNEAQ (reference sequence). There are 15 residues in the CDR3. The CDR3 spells CASSSKGQGTYEQYF. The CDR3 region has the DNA TGTGCCAGCAGCTCCAAGGGACAGGGGACCTACGAGCAGTACTTC. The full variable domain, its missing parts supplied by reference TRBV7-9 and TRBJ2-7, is DTGVSQNPRHKITKRGQNVTFRCDPISEHNRLYWYRQTLGQGPEFLTYFQNEAQLEKSRLLSDRFSAERPKGSFSTLEIQRTEQGDSAMYLCASSSKGQGTYEQYFGPGTRLTVT.

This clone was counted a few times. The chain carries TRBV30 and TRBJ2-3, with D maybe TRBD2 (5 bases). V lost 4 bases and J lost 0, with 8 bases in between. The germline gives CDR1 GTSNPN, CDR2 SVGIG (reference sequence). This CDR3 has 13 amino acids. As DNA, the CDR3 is TGTGCCTGGACCGGCGGGAGCACAGATACGCAGTATTTT. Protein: CAWTGGSTDTQYF.

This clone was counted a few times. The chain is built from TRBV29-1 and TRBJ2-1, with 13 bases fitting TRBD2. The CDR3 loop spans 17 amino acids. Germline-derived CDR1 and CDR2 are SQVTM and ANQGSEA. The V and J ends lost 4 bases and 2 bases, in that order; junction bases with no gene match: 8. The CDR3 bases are TGCAGCGTTGTATACCGGACTAGCGGGAGACCCTACAATGAGCAGTTCTTC. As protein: CSVVYRTSGRPYNEQFF.